The 5 T cell receptor beta chains listed next were all sequenced from one sample in a study of Ad26.COV2.S vaccination and SARS-CoV-2 variants. Only in-frame clones appear in the TCRdb table, and some are missing; sequencing was by immunoSEQ multiplex PCR. Of roughly 410,000 clones listed, about four fifths are singletons. Treatment denoted: around 19 received Ad26.COV2.S at low or high dose, single or two shots; about five received placebo; per-sample allocation not given. Sampling was done on day 63 after the first vaccine or placebo injection. The sequencing here drew on peripheral blood, taken in a trial of Ad26.COV2.S vaccine versus placebo. These receptor sequences come from a person aged 18-60 years who received the Ad26.COV2.S COVID-19 vaccine or a placebo.

The chain has TRBV2 and TRBJ1-6; the D gene is possibly TRBD1 (6 bases). The ends were cut back, 7 bases at V and 1 base at J, with 11 bases in the middle. Looked up from germline, CDR1 is SNHLY and CDR2 is FYNNEI. The CDR3 is 15 amino acids. The CDR3 DNA follows: TGTGCCAGCAACCAGGGGAAATCCTATAATTCACCCCTCCACTTT. This gives the protein CASNQGKSYNSPLHF.

This clone was recorded only once. This chain links TRBV27 with TRBJ2-1; 10 nucleotides align to TRBD2. The CDR3 is 20 amino acids. Germline assignment: CDR1 MNHEY and CDR2 SMNVEV (reference sequence). J was trimmed by 1 base and V by 0 bases; bases with no gene match: 12. Written as DNA, the CDR3 is TGTGCCAGCAGTTTATCGAGTACTAGCGGGACCTTCTCTTCCTACAATGAGCAGTTCTTC. Translated, it gives CASSLSSTSGTFSSYNEQFF.

The chain links TRBV6-5 to TRBJ2-7; 9 nucleotides match TRBD1. The V gene end was trimmed by 5 bases and the J gene end by 2 bases; junction bases not matched to a gene: 4. From germline, CDR1 is MNHEY and CDR2 SVGAGI. CDR3 length: 14 amino acids. CDR3 DNA: TGTGCCAGCAGTCCCGACAGGGGGGCCTACGAGCAGTACTTC. Translating it yields CASSPDRGAYEQYF.

The rearrangement joins TRBV18 to TRBJ1-1; 10 bases are a match to TRBD1. V lost 6 bases and J lost 5; bases outside the gene matches: 3. The CDR3 is 13 amino acids. Germline assignment: CDR1 KGHSH and CDR2 LQKENI. Here the CDR3 reads CASSAGQGTEAFF. The CDR3 DNA reads TGTGCCAGCTCGGCGGGACAGGGGACTGAAGCTTTCTTT.

The chain links TRBV5-1 to TRBJ2-5, with 11 bases that match TRBD2. The V gene end was trimmed by 4 bases and the J gene end by 5 bases; junction bases not matched to a gene: 10. Per the germline V gene, CDR1 is SGHRS and CDR2 is YFSETQ. This CDR3 has 16 amino acids. CDR3 DNA sequence: TGCGCCAGCAGCCCACTAGCGGGAGTGTTTAGTGAGACCCAGTACTTC. Its translation is CASSPLAGVFSETQYF. Supplemented by reference TRBV5-1 and TRBJ2-5, the full variable domain reads KAGVTQTPRYLIKTRGQQVTLSCSPISGHRSVSWYQQTPGQGLQFLFEYFSETQRNKGNFPGRFSGRQFSNSRSEMNVSTLELGDSALYLCASSPLAGVFSETQYFGPGTRLLVL.